These 31 T cell receptor beta chains were all obtained from the same sample, sequenced in a study of immune evolution from preneoplasia to lung adenocarcinoma. The data were produced by immunoSEQ multiplex PCR, yet TCRdb's version contains in-frame clones alone and is incomplete. The table shows 8,000 or so clones, with around 80% occurring only once. The sample taken for sequencing was FFPE minimally invasive lung adenocarcinoma tissue. Receptors were obtained from a donor aged 70 or over with lung adenocarcinoma.

The chain employs TRBV5-4 and TRBJ2-3, with 12 bases aligning to TRBD2. V gave up 5 bases and J gave up 3 bases; unmatched junction bases: 1. This CDR3 region has 14 residues. The germline gives CDR1 SGHNT, CDR2 YYREEE (reference sequence). CDR3 nucleotides: TGTGCCAGCAGTCTAGCGGGAGGGACAGATACGCAGTATTTT. Translating it yields CASSLAGGTDTQYF.

This chain uses TRBV7-3 with TRBJ1-1; D is uncertain. CDR1 is SGHTA, CDR2 FQGTGA, per germline. The V and J ends lost 0 bases and 2 bases respectively, with 10 bases between them. The CDR3 runs to 15 residues. CDR3 DNA sequence: TGTGCCAGCAGCTTAACGCACCGTATAAACACTGAAGCTTTCTTT. This codes for CASSLTHRINTEAFF.

The chain carries TRBV6-4 and TRBJ1-1, with TRBD1 matching over 7 bases. This CDR3 spans 13 amino acids. Looked up from germline, CDR1 is MRHNA and CDR2 is SNTAGT. Trimming took 2 bases from V and 5 from J; bases not matched to a gene: 2. The CDR3 DNA follows: TGTGCCAGCAGTGACCAGGGGGGGACTGAAGCTTTCTTT. This gives the protein CASSDQGGTEAFF.

The rearrangement joins TRBV15 to TRBJ2-7; 9 bases match TRBD1. This CDR3 spans 15 amino acids. Germline V gene data show CDR1 as LNHNV and CDR2 as YYDKDF (reference sequence). With 3 bases clipped from V and 0 bases from J, the junction kept 3 bases outside the gene matches. CDR3 sequence reads: CATSSGTGFSYEQYF. As DNA, the CDR3 is TGTGCCACCAGCAGTGGGACAGGGTTCTCCTACGAGCAGTACTTC.

The chain recombines TRBV14 with TRBJ2-2, with D tentatively TRBD1 (6 bases). CDR1 and CDR2 from the germline V gene are SGHDN and FVKESK. V lost 4 bases, J lost 5 bases, and 20 bases lay in between. The CDR3 consists of 17 residues. CDR3 loop: CASSPNAGTWGTGELFF. CDR3 nucleotide sequence: TGTGCCAGCAGCCCCAACGCCGGGACATGGGGAACCGGGGAGCTGTTTTTT.

The chain employs TRBV30 and TRBJ2-7, with unresolved D. The CDR3 is 11 amino acids. Germline V gene lookup returns CDR1 GTSNPN and CDR2 SVGIG (reference sequence). The germline V and J ends were trimmed by 4 bases and 3 bases, with 7 bases remaining between them. This chain's CDR3 is CAWNADYEQYF. The CDR3 region has the DNA TGTGCCTGGAACGCGGACTACGAGCAGTACTTC.

J is TRBJ2-1 and V is TRBV28; D is unclear. The CDR3 runs to 9 residues. CDR1 MDHEN and CDR2 SYDVKM come from the germline V gene. V was cut by 6 bases and J by 12 bases, with 6 bases left in between. In DNA form, the CDR3 reads TGTGCCAGCAGGGCCCGGCAGTTCTTC. This codes for CASRARQFF.

The CDR3 protein is CASSLPSGFTEAFF. The CDR3 region has the DNA TGTGCCAGCAGCCTCCCCAGCGGATTTACTGAAGCTTTCTTT. The chain couples TRBV11-2 to TRBJ1-1, with D unclear. This CDR3 contains 14 residues. Trimming removed 5 bases at V and 5 bases at J, with 15 bases between. CDR1 and CDR2 from the germline V gene are SGHAT and FQNNGV.

The chain uses TRBV6-5 and TRBJ2-5; 10 bases align to TRBD2. This CDR3 comprises 13 residues. The germline V gene encodes CDR1 MNHEY and CDR2 SVGAGI. J lost 4 bases, V lost 7 bases, and 3 bases had no gene match. CDR3 region: CASMRLAGETQYF. The CDR3 region has the DNA TGTGCCAGCATGCGACTAGCGGGAGAGACCCAGTACTTC.

This clone has only one observation. The chain combines TRBV4-1 with TRBJ2-1; 7 bases align to TRBD1. J gave up 2 bases and V 9 bases, and 10 bases lay outside the gene matches. From germline, CDR1 is MGHRA and CDR2 YSYEKL. The CDR3 extends over 15 amino acids. The CDR3 sequence is CASRVDRATYNEQFF. CDR3 DNA: TGCGCCAGTAGAGTCGACAGGGCAACCTACAATGAGCAGTTCTTC.

J is TRBJ2-5 and V is TRBV5-1, with D perhaps assigned TRBD1 or TRBD2 (6 bases each). The J call may be faulty, since TRBJ2-7 better matches the DNA end. This CDR3 is built from 13 residues. The germline V gene has CDR1 SGHRS and CDR2 YFSETQ. The CDR3 loop reads CASSRGGSYEQYF. CDR3 coding DNA: TGCGCCAGCAGCCGAGGGGGGTCCTACGAGCAGTACTTC.

This sequence joins TRBV19 and TRBJ1-4, with D perhaps TRBD1 (6 bases). The CDR3 totals 17 residues. From germline, CDR1 is LNHDA and CDR2 SQIVND (reference sequence). Deletions cut 3 bases from V and 0 bases from J, with 14 bases between. The DNA for the CDR3 is TGTGCCAGTAGTATGACCGGGACACCGTCAACTAATGAAAAACTGTTTTTT. Amino acid sequence: CASSMTGTPSTNEKLFF.

V and J are TRBV5-4 and TRBJ2-6; a weak D match, TRBD1 (7 bases). V gave up 4 bases and J gave up 0 bases, with 17 bases separating them. This CDR3 comprises 18 residues. CDR1 and CDR2 (germline): SGHNT, YYREEE (reference sequence). CDR3 bases: TGTGCCAGCAGCCTTAAGGGGGCGGGGAGCTCTGGGGCCAACGTCCTGACTTTC. It is translated as CASSLKGAGSSGANVLTF. The full variable domain, with the rest looked up from reference TRBV5-4 and TRBJ2-6, is ETGVTQSPTHLIKTRGQQVTLRCSSQSGHNTVSWYQQALGQGPQFIFQYYREEENGRGNFPPRFSGLQFPNYSSELNVNALELDDSALYLCASSLKGAGSSGANVLTFGAGSRLTVL.

This chain links TRBV18 with TRBJ2-2, with 7 nucleotides matching TRBD2. Germline V gene lookup returns CDR1 KGHSH and CDR2 LQKENI. Trimming took 4 bases from V and 4 from J; bases not matched to a gene: 12. This CDR3 comprises 17 residues. The CDR3 DNA is TGTGCCAGCTCACTCATGAACCGGGAGGTCATCACCGGGGAGCTGTTTTTT. Protein product: CASSLMNREVITGELFF.

V and J are TRBV6-6 and TRBJ1-1, with a weak D call TRBD1 (6 bases). The V gene lost 2 bases and the J gene lost 5 bases, with 15 bases spanning the gap. Germline CDR1 and CDR2: MNHNY and SVGAGI (reference sequence). This CDR3 has 15 amino acids. CDR3 in DNA: TGTGCCAGCAGTTACACAGCAGGGGTGGGAACTGAAGCTTTCTTT. Its translation is CASSYTAGVGTEAFF.

This sequence joins TRBV5-1 and TRBJ1-1, with TRBD1 matching over 11 bases. Germline assignment: CDR1 SGHRS and CDR2 YFSETQ. V was clipped by 7 bases and J by 1 base; unmatched bases: 3. The CDR3 runs to 14 residues. DNA of the CDR3: TGCGCCAGCTCCGGACAGGGGGCGAACACTGAAGCTTTCTTT. Protein sequence: CASSGQGANTEAFF.

The rearrangement links TRBV5-1 to TRBJ2-1; D gene uncertain. This CDR3 comprises 13 residues. Germline V gives CDR1 SGHRS, CDR2 YFSETQ. V lost 0 bases and J 6 bases, leaving 7 bases between the germline ends. The CDR3 is CASSLGAPNEQFF. The CDR3 nucleotides are TGCGCCAGCAGCTTGGGGGCCCCCAATGAGCAGTTCTTC.

The rearrangement links TRBV29-1 to TRBJ2-5; D possibly corresponds to TRBD2 (5 bases). The CDR3 has 15 residues. V shed 6 bases and J shed 5 bases, with 22 bases lying between them. Per germline, CDR1 SQVTM and CDR2 ANQGSEA. The CDR3 loop is CSVRPMAGSRETQYF. The CDR3 DNA is TGCAGCGTCAGACCTATGGCGGGCTCCCGGGAGACCCAGTACTTC.

A word on this clone: In the same sample, other DNA sequences code for this CDR3. The gene calls are TRBV7-9 and TRBJ2-1; 15 bases match TRBD2. The CDR3 extends over 16 amino acids. With 1 base clipped from V and 7 bases from J, the junction kept 2 bases outside the gene matches. Germline lookup yields CDR1 SEHNR and CDR2 FQNEAQ (reference sequence). CDR3 residues: CASSLEGLAGGNEQFF. The CDR3 nucleotides are TGTGCCAGCAGCTTAGAGGGACTAGCGGGAGGAAATGAGCAGTTCTTC.

The rearrangement uses TRBV6-5 and TRBJ2-1; 8 nucleotides match TRBD2. In germline, CDR1 is MNHEY, CDR2 SVGAGI. CDR3 size: 12 residues. V lost 5 bases to trimming and J lost 9 bases; unmatched junction nucleotides: 3. This CDR3 is CASSAGGGEQFF. The CDR3 nucleotides read TGTGCCAGCAGTGCGGGAGGAGGTGAGCAGTTCTTC.

The chain links TRBV18 to TRBJ1-4; 8 bases agree with TRBD1. With V trimmed by 3 bases and J by 3 bases, 6 bases remained unmatched. The germline gives CDR1 KGHSH, CDR2 LQKENI. The CDR3 loop spans 16 amino acids. CDR3 coding DNA: TGTGCCAGCTCACCGCGACAGGGGCCGGCTAATGAAAAACTGTTTTTT. This encodes CASSPRQGPANEKLFF.

The chain recombines TRBV5-1 with TRBJ2-5; TRBD1 matches at 7 bases. This CDR3 region has 14 residues. Germline CDR1 SGHRS, CDR2 YFSETQ. The V gene end was trimmed by 6 bases and the J gene end by 5 bases; junction bases not matched to a gene: 10. CDR3: CASTIGGARETQYF. The CDR3, as DNA: TGCGCCAGCACTATAGGGGGCGCCCGGGAGACCCAGTACTTC.

This clone was recorded only once. The rearrangement joins TRBV28 to TRBJ2-6; 7 positions match TRBD1. V was clipped by 3 bases and J by 0 bases; unmatched bases: 11. The CDR3 is 19 amino acids. The germline gives CDR1 MDHEN, CDR2 SYDVKM. CDR3 in amino acids: CASSFIGGALGSGANVLTF. DNA of the CDR3: TGTGCCAGCAGTTTTATAGGGGGCGCCTTAGGCTCTGGGGCCAACGTCCTGACTTTC.

This chain joins TRBV5-5 and TRBJ2-1, with 8 bases identical to TRBD2. Germline V gene sequence: CDR1 SGHKS, CDR2 YYEKEE (reference sequence). The CDR3 spans 18 residues. V gave up 1 base and J gave up 4 bases; unmatched junction bases: 13. The CDR3 region is CASSLRVRVTSEYNEQFF. The CDR3 nucleotides are TGTGCCAGCAGCTTGAGAGTTCGTGTGACTAGCGAATACAATGAGCAGTTCTTC.

This clone was observed a single time. V is TRBV6-6 and J is TRBJ1-1, with TRBD1 identical over 9 bases. V shed 5 bases, J shed 7 bases, and the junction held 11 bases outside the gene matches. This CDR3 is built from 15 residues. Germline values: CDR1 MNHNY, CDR2 SVGAGI (reference sequence). CDR3 protein: CASSTPTGGGVEAFF. Written as DNA, the CDR3 is TGTGCCAGCAGTACACCAACAGGGGGCGGGGTTGAAGCTTTCTTT.

This chain uses TRBV9 with TRBJ1-1, with D unclear. Trimming took 0 bases from V and 1 from J, leaving 10 bases between them. CDR1 is SGDLS and CDR2 is YYNGEE in the germline V gene. CDR3 length: 15 amino acids. This CDR3 is CASSVVSGPNTEAFF. As DNA, the CDR3 is TGTGCCAGCAGCGTAGTGTCAGGACCGAACACTGAAGCTTTCTTT. The full variable domain, in which reference TRBV9 and TRBJ1-1 provide the parts outside the CDR3, is DSGVTQTPKHLITATGQRVTLRCSPRSGDLSVYWYQQSLDQGLQFLIQYYNGEERAKGNILERFSAQQFPDLHSELNLSSLELGDSALYFCASSVVSGPNTEAFFGQGTRLTVV.

This chain connects TRBV7-9 to TRBJ1-2, with TRBD1 identical over 7 bases. Trimming cost V 5 bases and J 2 bases; bases outside gene matches: 5. CDR1 and CDR2 from the germline V gene are SEHNR and FQNEAQ (reference sequence). There are 14 residues in the CDR3. CDR3 nucleotides: TGTGCCAGCAGCCGCACAGGGGTAAACTATGGCTACACCTTC. Protein product: CASSRTGVNYGYTF.

The CDR3 loop is CASSLRQGYSGKLFF. The CDR3 nucleotides are TGTGCCAGCAGCCTGAGACAGGGATATTCCGGAAAACTGTTTTTT. The chain combines TRBV5-6 with TRBJ1-4, with 7 bases lining up with TRBD1. Germline V gene lookup returns CDR1 SGHDT and CDR2 YYEEEE. Trimming at V came to 4 bases and at J to 10 bases, leaving 13 bases not matched to a gene. CDR3 length: 15 amino acids. The full variable domain, its missing parts supplied by reference TRBV5-6 and TRBJ1-4, is DAGVTQSPTHLIKTRGQQVTLRCSPKSGHDTVSWYQQALGQGPQFIFQYYEEEERQRGNFPDRFSGHQFPNYSSELNVNALLLGDSALYLCASSLRQGYSGKLFFGSGTQLSVL.

The V and J genes are TRBV30 and TRBJ2-4; D unresolved. CDR1 and CDR2 from the germline V gene are GTSNPN and SVGIG (reference sequence). Trimming pared 1 base from V and 6 bases from J, leaving 10 bases between. This CDR3 has 13 residues. CDR3 nucleotide sequence: TGTGCCTGGAGTGCCCTTGATGCAAACATTCAGTACTTC. It translates to CAWSALDANIQYF.

The chain recombines TRBV18 with TRBJ1-1; 7 bases fit TRBD1. Germline V gene lookup returns CDR1 KGHSH and CDR2 LQKENI. CDR3 length: 15 amino acids. V dropped 6 bases and J dropped 1; count of bases not matched to a gene: 8. CDR3 residues: CASSMTGQKNTEAFF. The CDR3 region has the DNA TGTGCCAGCTCGATGACGGGACAGAAGAACACTGAAGCTTTCTTT. Drawing the rest from reference TRBV18 and TRBJ1-1, the complete variable domain is NAGVMQNPRHLVRRRGQEARLRCSPMKGHSHVYWYRQLPEEGLKFMVYLQKENIIDESGMPKERFSAEFPKEGPSILRIQQVVRGDSAAYFCASSMTGQKNTEAFFGQGTRLTVV.

The J gene is TRBJ2-5, the V gene TRBV7-2; D possibly corresponds to TRBD1 (6 bases). Trimming cost V 4 bases and J 4 bases, with 19 bases left between them. Germline V gives CDR1 SGHTA, CDR2 FQGNSA. The CDR3 covers 16 residues. The CDR3 coding sequence is TGTGCCAGCAGCTCATCTCCAGGCAGGGGAACAGAGACCCAGTACTTC. It yields the protein CASSSSPGRGTETQYF. Using reference TRBV7-2 and TRBJ2-5 for the parts outside the CDR3, the full variable domain is GAGVSQSPSNKVTEKGKDVELRCDPISGHTALYWYRQSLGQGLEFLIYFQGNSAPDKSGLPSDRFSAERTGGSVSTLTIQRTQQEDSAVYLCASSSSPGRGTETQYFGPGTRLLVL.